The 21 T cell receptor beta chains reported below all come from one sample, sequenced in a study of blood T cell repertoires in COVID-19. Only in-frame clones appear in the TCRdb table, and some are missing; sequencing was by immunoSEQ multiplex PCR. The sample consists of roughly 100,000 clones, approximately 89% of them appearing once. Sequenced input: peripheral blood. The source is a woman of 80 years or more in a cohort sampled during active COVID-19.

The chain recombines TRBV3-1 (or the pseudogene TRBV3-2) with TRBJ2-7; the match to TRBD1 covers 9 bases. The J segment lost 6 bases and the V segment lost 4 bases, leaving 7 bases of the junction unmatched. The CDR3 length is 14 residues. Germline V lookup: CDR1 LGHDT, CDR2 YNNKEL (reference sequence). For the CDR3, the DNA is TGTGCCAGCAGCCCCGGGACAGGGTCCGTCGAGCAGTACTTC. Amino acid sequence: CASSPGTGSVEQYF.

The V and J genes are TRBV3-1 (or the pseudogene TRBV3-2) and TRBJ2-3; possible D gene TRBD2, 7 bases. The CDR3 sequence is 16 residues long. The germline V gene encodes CDR1 LGHDT and CDR2 YNNKEL (reference sequence). V shed 5 bases and J shed 4 bases, with 19 bases lying between them. As DNA, the CDR3 is TGTGCCAGCAGCAAGAGGGGGGGTCTGTCCCCAGATACGCAGTATTTT. Protein: CASSKRGGLSPDTQYF.

V usage is TRBV4-1 and J usage is TRBJ2-7; weak D call: TRBD1 (6 bases). The CDR3 length is 17 residues. The germline V and J ends were trimmed by 4 bases and 0 bases, with 19 bases remaining between them. Germline CDR1 MGHRA, CDR2 YSYEKL. CDR3 bases: TGCGCCAGCAGCCCCAACCCACAGGGAGCCTTCTCCTACGAGCAGTACTTC. Translation: CASSPNPQGAFSYEQYF.

This clone has only one observation. The rearrangement joins TRBV27 to TRBJ1-2; D is possibly TRBD1 (6 bases). CDR1 is MNHEY, CDR2 SMNVEV, per germline (reference sequence). V lost 2 bases and J 4 bases, leaving 8 bases between the germline ends. CDR3 length: 13 amino acids. The CDR3 bases are TGTGCCAGCAGTTTAGACAGGTTCTATGGCTACACCTTC. Protein product: CASSLDRFYGYTF.

This clone was recorded only once. The chain carries TRBV19 and TRBJ1-2; D remains unclear. The CDR3 is 14 amino acids. V was trimmed by 3 bases and J by 9 bases, leaving 17 bases between them. Germline CDR1 is LNHDA and CDR2 is SQIVND (reference sequence). In nucleotides, the CDR3 is TGTGCCAGTAGTATCCGGGTAGCCGGAGAGCGCTACACCTTC. This encodes CASSIRVAGERYTF. The variable domain in full, with the rest retrieved from reference TRBV19 and TRBJ1-2, is DGGITQSPKYLFRKEGQNVTLSCEQNLNHDAMYWYRQDPGQGLRLIYYSQIVNDFQKGDIAEGYSVSREKKESFPLTVTSAQKNPTAFYLCASSIRVAGERYTFGSGTRLTVV.

V gene TRBV30 combines with J gene TRBJ1-5, with D hard to call. The CDR3 covers 17 residues. V gave up 2 bases and J gave up 0 bases, with 17 bases separating them. CDR1 and CDR2 (germline): GTSNPN, SVGIG (reference sequence). CDR3 region: CAWSRPLGRDSNQPQHF. In DNA form, the CDR3 reads TGTGCCTGGAGTCGCCCACTAGGACGGGATAGCAATCAGCCCCAGCATTTT.

This clone was recorded only once. The CDR3 nucleotides read TGTGCCAGCAGCCAAAGCGGCAATGAGCAGTTCTTC. The encoded protein is CASSQSGNEQFF. The J gene is TRBJ2-1, the V gene TRBV3-1 (or the pseudogene TRBV3-2); tentative D call: TRBD2 (5 bases). The V and J ends lost 2 bases and 6 bases respectively, with 5 bases between them. The CDR3 loop spans 12 amino acids. Germline V gene data show CDR1 as LGHDT and CDR2 as YNNKEL (reference sequence).

The chain couples TRBV19 to TRBJ1-1; TRBD1 might be the D (6 bases). Trimming cost V 6 bases and J 0 bases, with 8 bases left between them. Germline loops: CDR1 LNHDA, CDR2 SQIVND (reference sequence). There are 13 residues in the CDR3. The CDR3, as DNA: TGTGCCAGTAGACAGGGAATGAACACTGAAGCTTTCTTT. The encoded protein is CASRQGMNTEAFF.

The chain has TRBV19 and TRBJ2-1; 8 nucleotides match TRBD1. V shed 7 bases and J 4 bases; nucleotides not matched to a gene: 6. The CDR3 length is 14 residues. CDR1 is LNHDA, CDR2 SQIVND, per germline (reference sequence). CDR3 region: CASNIGQGYNEQFF. The CDR3 DNA is TGTGCCAGTAACATCGGACAGGGATACAATGAGCAGTTCTTC.

V usage is TRBV11-2 and J usage is TRBJ2-5; possibly TRBD1 for D (5 bases). Germline V gene sequence: CDR1 SGHAT, CDR2 FQNNGV. CDR3 length equals 9 residues. The V and J ends lost 4 bases and 13 bases respectively, with 7 bases between them. DNA of the CDR3: TGTGCCAGCAGCTGGGGCCCGTACTTC. Translated: CASSWGPYF.

The gene calls are TRBV27 and TRBJ1-1, with 8 bases that match TRBD1. In germline, CDR1 is MNHEY, CDR2 SMNVEV (reference sequence). V shed 2 bases, J shed 0 bases, and the junction held 5 bases outside the gene matches. The CDR3 consists of 16 residues. The CDR3 loop reads CASSLQGANMNTEAFF. The CDR3 region has the DNA TGTGCCAGCAGTTTACAGGGGGCTAACATGAACACTGAAGCTTTCTTT.

The genes are TRBV7-2 and TRBJ2-1; 8 nucleotides agree with TRBD1. Germline CDR1 SGHTA, CDR2 FQGNSA. Trimming cost V 4 bases and J 7 bases; bases outside gene matches: 6. The CDR3 runs 14 residues. The CDR3, as DNA: TGTGCCAGCAGCTCTAGGACAGGGAGTAATGAGCAGTTCTTC. Translation: CASSSRTGSNEQFF.

This chain links TRBV19 with TRBJ2-3, with TRBD2 matching over 7 bases. From germline, CDR1 is LNHDA and CDR2 SQIVND (reference sequence). The CDR3 sequence is 14 residues long. The V and J ends lost 4 bases and 8 bases, in that order; junction bases with no gene match: 9. The CDR3 DNA is TGTGCCAGTAGTACACAGGTGGGGGAGGGTACGCAGTATTTT. Translation: CASSTQVGEGTQYF.

This sequence joins TRBV3-1 (or the pseudogene TRBV3-2) and TRBJ1-1; the match to TRBD1 covers 7 bases. This CDR3 contains 11 residues. Germline assignment: CDR1 LGHDT and CDR2 YNNKEL (reference sequence). Losses at the gene ends were 10 bases for V and 11 bases for J; bases not matched to a gene: 10. In DNA form, the CDR3 reads TGTGCCACCCACGATACAGGGGAGGCTTTCTTT. Residues: CATHDTGEAFF.

This sequence joins TRBV28 and TRBJ1-6; 10 bases align to TRBD1. This CDR3 is 16 amino acids long. Germline values: CDR1 MDHEN, CDR2 SYDVKM. V trimming: 5 bases; J trimming: 10 bases; junction bases outside the gene matches: 11. In nucleotides, the CDR3 is TGTGCCAGCAGTCCCCCGACAGGGGGCGCAAACTCACCCCTCCACTTT. Its translation: CASSPPTGGANSPLHF.

This chain joins TRBV3-1 (or the pseudogene TRBV3-2) and TRBJ1-5; D is undetermined. CDR3 length equals 13 residues. Trimming pared 3 bases from V and 6 bases from J, leaving 9 bases between. Germline V CDR1 and CDR2: LGHDT, YNNKEL (reference sequence). In nucleotides, the CDR3 is TGTGCCAGCAGCCACGATCTAAGTCAGCCCCAGCATTTT. This translates into CASSHDLSQPQHF.

V usage is TRBV7-6 and J usage is TRBJ1-4; TRBD1 matches 8 bases. Looked up from germline, CDR1 is SGHVS and CDR2 is FNYEAQ. J gave up 1 base and V 5 bases, and 3 bases lay outside the gene matches. The CDR3 spans 15 residues. CDR3 coding DNA: TGTGCCAGCAGCATCGGACAGGGAACTAATGAAAAACTGTTTTTT. It encodes CASSIGQGTNEKLFF.

The chain couples TRBV7-6 to TRBJ2-6; a possible D gene is TRBD1 (5 bases). The V gene lost 3 bases and the J gene lost 0 bases, with 12 bases spanning the gap. This CDR3 is built from 17 residues. From germline, CDR1 is SGHVS and CDR2 FNYEAQ. CDR3 protein: CASSFRGPDSGANVLTF. The CDR3 nucleotides read TGTGCCAGCAGCTTTAGGGGCCCCGACTCTGGGGCCAACGTCCTGACTTTC.

The chain links TRBV6-1 to TRBJ2-7; 7 bases agree with TRBD1. Per germline, CDR1 MNHNS and CDR2 SASEGT. The CDR3 covers 15 residues. The junction had 6 bases not matched to a gene; V was cut back by 1 base and J by 3 bases. The CDR3 loop is CASSEETGLVYEQYF. CDR3 nucleotide sequence: TGTGCCAGCAGTGAAGAGACAGGGCTGGTCTACGAGCAGTACTTC.

The genes are TRBV6-1 and TRBJ2-1; maybe TRBD1 (6 bases). The germline V gene encodes CDR1 MNHNS and CDR2 SASEGT. The CDR3 has 16 residues. Trimming pared 2 bases from V and 7 bases from J, leaving 18 bases between. CDR3 in amino acids: CASSESGQGSLNEQFF. CDR3 in DNA: TGTGCCAGCAGTGAATCTGGCCAGGGGTCTCTTAATGAGCAGTTCTTC.

This chain uses TRBV6-6 with TRBJ2-1; D not resolved. The CDR3 sequence is 11 residues long. In germline, CDR1 is MNHNY, CDR2 SVGAGI (reference sequence). V lost 4 bases and J 7 bases, leaving 5 bases between the germline ends. The chain's CDR3 is CASSSGNEQFF. CDR3 sequence (DNA): TGTGCCAGCAGTTCGGGTAATGAGCAGTTCTTC.